Shown below are 2 T cell receptor beta chains from a single sample sequenced in a study of glioma-infiltrating T cells after dendritic cell vaccination. Assay used: immunoSEQ multiplex PCR; TCRdb lists only in-frame clones, some missing. This sample has 75,000 to 100,000 clones, with about 79% found just once. The source was blood, collected before dendritic cell vaccination. Receptors originate from a human donor with glioblastoma.

The V and J genes are TRBV7-2 and TRBJ2-7, with D unclear. The CDR3 is made up of 13 amino acids. Germline V CDR1 and CDR2: SGHTA, FQGNSA. V was shortened by 0 bases and J by 6 bases, with 9 bases between the two germline ends. The DNA of the CDR3 is TGTGCCAGCAGCTTAGCGGCACGTACCGAGCAGTACTTC. Encoded protein: CASSLAARTEQYF.

This clone was observed a single time. The junction departs from germline at one end; a sequencing error may be responsible. V is TRBV15 and J is TRBJ2-2; D is perhaps TRBD1 or TRBD2 (5 bases each). This CDR3 is 16 amino acids long. Germline assignment: CDR1 LNHNV and CDR2 YYDKDF (reference sequence). Here the CDR3 reads CATRRGVNRFIGELFF. DNA of the CDR3: TGTGCCACCAGAAGAGGGGTTAACAGGTTTATCGGGGAGCTGTTTTTT.